The 32 T cell receptor beta chains presented below share a single source sample, sequenced in a study of cytomegalovirus exposure and HLA in healthy donors. The repertoire was sequenced with immunoSEQ multiplex PCR; TCRdb's copy has only in-frame clones and lacks some. The repertoire holds 200,000 to 250,000 clones, about nine tenths seen once, with roughly 2% in the top ten. The sequenced sample was PBMCs. These receptors all come from a woman aged 18-29 years in good health and CMV-seropositive.

The gene calls are TRBV27 and TRBJ1-4, with D hard to call. This CDR3 has 14 residues. V lost 2 bases and J lost 8, with 12 bases in between. Looked up from germline, CDR1 is MNHEY and CDR2 is SMNVEV (reference sequence). The CDR3 protein is CASSLNSGREKLFF. The CDR3 bases are TGTGCCAGCAGTTTAAACAGCGGGAGGGAAAAACTGTTTTTT.

The gene calls are TRBV29-1 and TRBJ2-4; possibly TRBD2 for D (5 bases). V shed 7 bases and J shed 0 bases, with 13 bases lying between them. Germline V gene lookup returns CDR1 SQVTM and CDR2 ANQGSEA. This CDR3 comprises 14 residues. In nucleotides, the CDR3 is TGCAGCGCTCGGGCGGGTCTAGCCAAAAACATTCAGTACTTC. This encodes CSARAGLAKNIQYF.

CDR3 sequence (DNA): TGTGCCAGCTCACCAGACGGGGGATCGGGCGAGCAGTACTTC. Translating gives CASSPDGGSGEQYF. This chain connects TRBV18 to TRBJ2-7; D might be TRBD2 (6 bases). Germline CDR1 is KGHSH and CDR2 is LQKENI. V was trimmed by 2 bases and J by 6 bases, leaving 14 bases between them. The CDR3 has 14 amino acids.

The chain links TRBV29-1 to TRBJ2-3; 10 positions agree with TRBD2. This CDR3 comprises 19 residues. V trimming: 2 bases; J trimming: 3 bases; junction bases outside the gene matches: 17. CDR1 is SQVTM, CDR2 ANQGSEA, per germline. DNA of the CDR3: TGCAGCGTTGAATACCTAGCGGGAGTTTGGGGTCGTTGGACAGATACGCAGTATTTT. Encoded protein: CSVEYLAGVWGRWTDTQYF.

CDR3 protein: CASTERGKAGEQFF. The CDR3 DNA reads as TGTGCCAGCACCGAACGGGGAAAAGCGGGTGAGCAGTTCTTC. The chain has TRBV2 and TRBJ2-1; TRBD2 might be the D (6 bases). The CDR3 runs to 14 residues. Between the trimmed V and J ends, which lost 7 bases and 9 bases, there was a span of 19 bases. Germline-derived CDR1 and CDR2 are SNHLY and FYNNEI. The full variable domain, rest sourced from reference TRBV2 and TRBJ2-1, is EPEVTQTPSHQVTQMGQEVILRCVPISNHLYFYWYRQILGQKVEFLVSFYNNEISEKSEIFDDQFSVERPDGSNFTLKIRSTKLEDSAMYFCASTERGKAGEQFFGPGTRLTVL.

The chain is built from TRBV28 and TRBJ1-2; 8 bases map to TRBD1. Trimming took 8 bases from V and 4 from J; bases not matched to a gene: 3. The CDR3 is 12 residues long. The germline gives CDR1 MDHEN, CDR2 SYDVKM. The CDR3 bases are TGTGCCAGCCAAGGACAGGGCTATGGCTACACCTTC. This gives the protein CASQGQGYGYTF.

The V gene is TRBV11-2, the J gene TRBJ2-3; the D gene is possibly TRBD2 (5 bases). From germline, CDR1 is SGHAT and CDR2 FQNNGV. Trimming pared 5 bases from V and 3 bases from J, leaving 18 bases between. This CDR3 comprises 16 residues. The CDR3 sequence: CASSPRAAETTDTQYF. The CDR3 bases are TGTGCCAGCAGCCCCCGGGCAGCGGAGACGACAGATACGCAGTATTTT.

This chain joins TRBV6-1 and TRBJ2-7; a weak D match, TRBD1 (6 bases). Germline V gene lookup returns CDR1 MNHNS and CDR2 SASEGT. Trimming left V 8 bases short and J 2 bases short, with 16 bases between. This CDR3 spans 14 amino acids. The CDR3 is CASVRNRATYEQYF. The CDR3 coding sequence is TGTGCCAGCGTCCGGAACAGGGCTACCTACGAGCAGTACTTC.

V is TRBV4-1 and J is TRBJ1-2; 9 bases are shared with TRBD1. V shed 4 bases, J shed 6 bases, and the junction held 9 bases outside the gene matches. Germline V gene data show CDR1 as MGHRA and CDR2 as YSYEKL. The CDR3 covers 15 residues. CDR3 loop: CASSRIPGQGDGYTF. CDR3 coding DNA: TGCGCCAGCAGCCGAATACCGGGACAGGGTGATGGCTACACCTTC.

A few counts support this clone. This sequence joins TRBV2 and TRBJ1-1; possible D gene TRBD1, 5 bases. The CDR3 consists of 11 residues. CDR1 is SNHLY and CDR2 is FYNNEI in the germline V gene. V gave up 5 bases and J gave up 11 bases, with 12 bases separating them. The CDR3 coding sequence is TGTGCCAGCAGTTATGTCCGGGGGGCTTTCTTT. Translation gives CASSYVRGAFF.

V usage is TRBV27 and J usage is TRBJ2-7; the D gene is possibly TRBD1 (6 bases). The CDR3 length is 13 residues. Germline CDR1 MNHEY, CDR2 SMNVEV (reference sequence). Trimming pared 5 bases from V and 6 bases from J, leaving 14 bases between. CDR3 sequence: CASSQTGGVEQYF. The DNA of the CDR3 is TGTGCCAGCAGTCAGACAGGAGGTGTCGAGCAGTACTTC.

The chain couples TRBV28 to TRBJ2-2, with TRBD1 identical over 10 bases. Unmatched junction bases numbered 10, after V lost 8 bases and J lost 7 bases. The CDR3 extends over 15 amino acids. Germline V gives CDR1 MDHEN, CDR2 SYDVKM. The CDR3 DNA sequence: TGTGCCAGCTCCGACAGGGGGCTCAGGGGCGGGGAGCTGTTTTTT. This gives the protein CASSDRGLRGGELFF.

Comment on this clone: One junction end disagrees with the germline gene, perhaps due to a read error. This chain's CDR3 is CASVSPGSLAGGPRIF. The CDR3 DNA is TGTGCCAGCGTATCTCCGGGAAGTCTAGCGGGAGGGCCTCGGATCTTC. The chain recombines TRBV7-9 with TRBJ2-1, with TRBD2 matching 12 bases. The length of the CDR3 is 16 residues. Germline CDR1 and CDR2: SEHNR and FQNEAQ (reference sequence).

This chain connects TRBV6-1 to TRBJ2-1; D might be TRBD2 (6 bases). The CDR3 runs to 13 residues. The V end lost 6 bases, the J end lost 8 bases, and 14 bases lay between the germline ends. Per the germline V gene, CDR1 is MNHNS and CDR2 is SASEGT. CDR3 residues: CASSTGGKYEQFF. The CDR3, as DNA: TGTGCCAGCAGCACCGGGGGAAAATATGAGCAGTTCTTC.

The rearrangement joins TRBV4-1 to TRBJ1-1; 7 nucleotides match TRBD1. Germline V CDR1 and CDR2: MGHRA, YSYEKL. After removal of 2 bases from V and 5 bases from J, the junction contained 8 bases not matched to a gene. The CDR3 has 15 amino acids. CDR3 sequence (DNA): TGCGCCAGCAGCCAACTTACAGGGGAATGGACTGAAGCTTTCTTT. It is translated as CASSQLTGEWTEAFF.

The chain is built from TRBV4-1 and TRBJ1-3; 7 bases line up with TRBD1. The CDR3 sequence is 15 residues long. The germline gives CDR1 MGHRA, CDR2 YSYEKL. Losses at the gene ends were 0 bases for V and 7 bases for J; bases not matched to a gene: 6. The CDR3 bases are TGCGCCAGCAGCCAAGATGGGGCAGGGGGGAACACCATATATTTT. It translates to CASSQDGAGGNTIYF.

This clone was seen a few times. The chain uses TRBV7-2 and TRBJ2-3, with a possible D match to TRBD1 (6 bases). V lost 5 bases and J 4 bases, leaving 7 bases between the germline ends. CDR1 SGHTA and CDR2 FQGNSA come from the germline V gene. The length of the CDR3 is 12 residues. For the CDR3, the DNA is TGTGCCAGCAGCCCAGGGGCAGATACGCAGTATTTT. Residues: CASSPGADTQYF.

The chain links TRBV21-1 to TRBJ2-7; the table's D call TRBD2 went unverified against the DNA. TRBV21-1 counts as a pseudogene. The CDR3 totals 16 residues. The CDR3 here is CASSKSLSGSSYEQYF. CDR3 coding DNA: TGTGCCAGCAGCAAATCCTTATCGGGGAGCTCCTACGAGCAGTACTTC.

This rearrangement joins TRBV27 to TRBJ2-3, with TRBD2 identical over 10 bases. Germline CDR1 is MNHEY and CDR2 is SMNVEV (reference sequence). The CDR3 sequence is 14 residues long. The J segment lost 4 bases and the V segment lost 9 bases, leaving 7 bases of the junction unmatched. The CDR3 reads CASSGGTSADTQYF. In DNA, the CDR3 is TGTGCCAGTAGCGGGGGGACTAGCGCAGATACGCAGTATTTT.

In its sample, this clone was seen once. The chain links TRBV7-6 to TRBJ2-7, with no clear D. The CDR3 contains 15 residues. Trimming removed 2 bases at V and 0 bases at J, with 11 bases between. Germline CDR1 is SGHVS and CDR2 is FNYEAQ. The CDR3 here is CASSLNVGFSYEQYF. The CDR3 DNA reads as TGTGCCAGCAGCTTAAATGTCGGTTTCTCCTACGAGCAGTACTTC.

This chain joins TRBV7-9 and TRBJ2-7, with TRBD1 identical over 7 bases. CDR1 SEHNR and CDR2 FQNEAQ come from the germline V gene (reference sequence). Trimming at V came to 5 bases and at J to 6 bases, leaving 10 bases not matched to a gene. This CDR3 is built from 14 residues. DNA for the CDR3: TGTGCCAGCAGCCCCGGGACAGATCGCTCCGAGCAGTACTTC. This sequence encodes CASSPGTDRSEQYF.

This clone was counted only a few times. This chain's CDR3 is CASTRDRGQYEQYF. CDR3 in DNA: TGTGCCAGCACCCGGGACAGGGGGCAATACGAGCAGTACTTC. The chain employs TRBV6-5 and TRBJ2-7; 12 bases match TRBD1. The CDR3 sequence is 14 residues long. With V trimmed by 7 bases and J by 4 bases, 5 bases remained unmatched. The V gene's germline CDR1 is MNHEY and CDR2 SVGAGI.

J is TRBJ2-1 and V is TRBV2; D is perhaps TRBD1 (6 bases). The germline CDR1 and CDR2 sequences are SNHLY and FYNNEI. V dropped 10 bases and J dropped 0 bases, with 10 bases sitting between them. CDR3 length equals 13 residues. CDR3 sequence reads: CATRTVSYNEQFF. DNA for the CDR3: TGTGCCACCCGGACAGTCTCCTACAATGAGCAGTTCTTC.

The chain recombines TRBV11-3 with TRBJ2-5, with 13 bases identical to TRBD2. The ends lost 5 bases at V and 1 base at J; junction bases unmatched: 4. Per germline, CDR1 SGHNT and CDR2 YENEEA. This CDR3 region has 16 residues. The CDR3 reads CASSLGTSGAQETQYF. The CDR3 nucleotides are TGTGCCAGCAGCCTCGGGACTAGCGGGGCCCAAGAGACCCAGTACTTC.

The chain combines TRBV20-1 with TRBJ2-5; D is perhaps TRBD2 (5 bases). Germline CDR1 is DFQATT and CDR2 is SNEGSKA (reference sequence). V was shortened by 7 bases and J by 6 bases, with 12 bases between the two germline ends. CDR3 length: 11 amino acids. The CDR3 nucleotides are TGCAGTGTTAAAGGCGGGCAGACCCAGTACTTC. Translated: CSVKGGQTQYF.

This chain connects TRBV28 to TRBJ2-5, with 13 bases identical to TRBD2. Germline V gene lookup returns CDR1 MDHEN and CDR2 SYDVKM. V gave up 4 bases and J gave up 1 base; unmatched junction bases: 6. This CDR3 has 17 amino acids. The CDR3 here is CASSSLTSGRAQETQYF. The CDR3 DNA reads TGTGCCAGCAGTTCACTCACTAGCGGGAGGGCCCAAGAGACCCAGTACTTC.

The chain is built from TRBV2 and TRBJ1-5; no reliable D call. CDR3 length equals 14 residues. Germline V lookup: CDR1 SNHLY, CDR2 FYNNEI. V lost 3 bases and J 10 bases, leaving 16 bases between the germline ends. The CDR3 DNA reads TGTGCCAGCAGTGATTTCAGCGGCCCCTTACCCCAGCATTTT. Translating it yields CASSDFSGPLPQHF.

V and J are TRBV9 and TRBJ2-5, with TRBD2 matching over 11 bases. The V gene's germline CDR1 is SGDLS and CDR2 YYNGEE. This CDR3 is built from 15 residues. The trim removed 4 bases at V and 4 bases at J, leaving 6 bases unmatched. The chain's CDR3 is CASSKTSGITETQYF. CDR3 DNA sequence: TGTGCCAGCAGCAAGACTAGCGGGATAACAGAGACCCAGTACTTC.

This chain links TRBV6-5 with TRBJ2-7; tentative D call: TRBD2 (6 bases). CDR3 length: 16 amino acids. Trimming removed 0 bases at V and 4 bases at J, with 16 bases between. CDR1 is MNHEY, CDR2 SVGAGI, per germline. CDR3 protein: CASSYSGRVTRYEQYF. The CDR3, as DNA: TGTGCCAGCAGTTACTCCGGACGGGTGACTAGGTACGAGCAGTACTTC.

The chain uses TRBV10-1 and TRBJ1-1; no reliable D call. V dropped 6 bases and J dropped 1 base, with 6 bases sitting between them. Germline CDR1 WNHNN, CDR2 SYGVQD (reference sequence). This CDR3 has 12 amino acids. The CDR3 sequence: CASSAGNTEAFF. CDR3 DNA: TGCGCCAGCAGCGCCGGGAACACTGAAGCTTTCTTT.

The gene calls are TRBV7-9 and TRBJ1-1; 7 bases are a match to TRBD1. V lost 2 bases and J lost 4; bases outside the gene matches: 4. CDR1 is SEHNR, CDR2 FQNEAQ, per germline (reference sequence). The CDR3 is made up of 14 amino acids. The chain's CDR3 is CASSLQGDGTEAFF. DNA of the CDR3: TGTGCCAGCAGCTTACAGGGGGATGGCACTGAAGCTTTCTTT.

CDR3 sequence reads: CASLPVDSSYEQYF. Here the CDR3 DNA reads TGTGCCAGCCTGCCGGTTGACAGCTCCTACGAGCAGTACTTC. The V gene is TRBV28, the J gene TRBJ2-7, with a possible D match to TRBD1 (5 bases). Trimming stripped 8 bases from V and 0 bases from J, with 14 bases between. Per germline, CDR1 MDHEN and CDR2 SYDVKM. This CDR3 contains 14 residues.